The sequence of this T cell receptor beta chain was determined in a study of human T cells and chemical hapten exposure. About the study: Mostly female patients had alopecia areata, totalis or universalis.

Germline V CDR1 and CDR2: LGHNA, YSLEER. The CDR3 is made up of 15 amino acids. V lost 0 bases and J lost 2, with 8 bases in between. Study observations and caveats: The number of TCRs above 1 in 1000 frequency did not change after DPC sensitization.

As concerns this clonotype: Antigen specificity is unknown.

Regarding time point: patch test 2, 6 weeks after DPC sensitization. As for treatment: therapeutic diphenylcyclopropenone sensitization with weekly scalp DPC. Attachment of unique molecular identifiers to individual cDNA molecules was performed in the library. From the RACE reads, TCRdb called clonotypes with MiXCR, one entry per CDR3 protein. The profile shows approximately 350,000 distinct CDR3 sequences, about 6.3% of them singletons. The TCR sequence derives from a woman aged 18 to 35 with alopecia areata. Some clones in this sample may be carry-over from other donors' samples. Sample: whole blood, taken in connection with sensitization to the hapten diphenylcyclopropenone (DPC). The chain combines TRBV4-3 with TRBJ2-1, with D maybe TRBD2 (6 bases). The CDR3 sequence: CASSQDRGAYNEQFF. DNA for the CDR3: TGCGCCAGCAGCCAAGACCGCGGGGCCTACAATGAGCAGTTCTTC.